This T cell receptor (beta chain) was profiled in a study of T cell responses to AZD1222 COVID-19 vaccine. The study, taken as a whole, reports: Of the AZD1222 recipients, only five or six were seropositive at baseline. At 160-218 and 743-854, vaccine-associated CD4 TCRs were dominant, and they spanned spike. Per reports, nearly half of all spike-specific TCRs target regions that are unmutated in variants. Most donors were white British, females outnumbered males, and clonal diversity was possibly underestimated.

Repertoires were generated with immunoSEQ multiplex PCR, while TCRdb's copy carries only in-frame clones and drops some. The sample lists some 150,000 clones, roughly nine tenths occurring once. About this clone itself: Its cognate antigen is unknown.

V dropped 7 bases and J dropped 1; count of bases not matched to a gene: 4. CDR3 length: 14 residues. The germline CDR1 and CDR2 sequences are SGDLS and YYNGEE. The receptor was derived from an adult in good health. Material: peripheral blood, obtained on day 0 of AZD1222 vaccination. The chain combines TRBV9 with TRBJ2-2; the match to TRBD2 covers 7 bases. CDR3 bases: TGTGCCAGCGGGACTATCTTGAACACCGGGGAGCTGTTTTTT. Translating gives CASGTILNTGELFF.